This entry describes one T cell receptor (beta chain). Preparation of the TCRbeta library involved a method that used unique molecular identifiers. A single record per CDR3 protein comes from TCRdb applying MiXCR to the PCR reads. The data contain around 190,000 distinct CDR3 sequences, about 7% of them singletons. The data stem from a study of T-cell reconstitution after alpha-beta-depleted transplantation in children. Germline loops: CDR1 SGHRS, CDR2 YFSETQ. V was clipped by 4 bases and J by 6 bases; unmatched bases: 12. The CDR3 is 16 residues long. This clonotype was obtained from a boy under 10 years old with acute lymphoblastic leukemia, due to receive a stem cell transplant. Sequencing was performed on PBMCs, taken before TCRalphabeta/CD19-depleted stem cell transplant. The rearrangement joins TRBV5-1 to TRBJ2-2; TRBD2 matches 7 bases. CDR3 amino acids: CASSRGDAGSSGELFF. In DNA, the CDR3 is TGCGCCAGCAGCCGGGGGGACGCCGGGTCGTCCGGGGAGCTGTTTTTT.